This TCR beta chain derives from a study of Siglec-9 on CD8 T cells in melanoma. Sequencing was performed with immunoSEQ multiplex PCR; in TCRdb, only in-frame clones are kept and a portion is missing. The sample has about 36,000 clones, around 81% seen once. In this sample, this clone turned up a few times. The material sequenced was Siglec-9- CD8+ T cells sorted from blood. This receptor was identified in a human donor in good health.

The CDR3: CASSSRWRDKTEAFF. Here the CDR3 DNA reads TGTGCCAGCAGCTCCCGATGGAGGGATAAAACTGAAGCTTTCTTT. The rearrangement joins TRBV5-6 to TRBJ1-1; D unresolved. Germline V CDR1 and CDR2: SGHDT, YYEEEE. The germline V and J ends were trimmed by 3 bases and 5 bases, with 17 bases remaining between them. The CDR3 is 15 amino acids.